Listed here are 23 T cell receptor beta chains from one sample, sequenced in a study of blood T cell repertoires in COVID-19. Only in-frame clones appear in the TCRdb table, and some are missing; sequencing was by immunoSEQ multiplex PCR. Of 400,000 to 450,000 clones listed, 85% to 90% are singletons. Sequenced material: PBMCs or T cells enriched from blood (not recorded which). These receptors originate from a man younger than 40 who had recovered from COVID-19.

The chain couples TRBV29-1 to TRBJ2-3; 8 positions match TRBD2. CDR1 is SQVTM and CDR2 is ANQGSEA in the germline V gene. This CDR3 has 13 residues. V was pared by 2 bases and J by 5 bases, with 3 bases of the junction left unmatched. Here the CDR3 reads CSVESGGGDTQYF. The DNA for the CDR3 is TGCAGCGTTGAATCGGGAGGGGGAGATACGCAGTATTTT.

The V gene is TRBV4-1, the J gene TRBJ2-2; no reliable D call. This CDR3 contains 16 residues. Trimming shortened V by 0 bases and J by 0 bases, and 8 bases separated the two germline ends. Looked up from germline, CDR1 is MGHRA and CDR2 is YSYEKL. The CDR3 loop is CASSQDHTANTGELFF. The CDR3 bases are TGCGCCAGCAGCCAAGATCACACCGCGAACACCGGGGAGCTGTTTTTT.

This sequence joins TRBV19 and TRBJ1-4; D remains ambiguous. Germline CDR1 is LNHDA and CDR2 is SQIVND (reference sequence). Deletions cut 5 bases from V and 7 bases from J, with 14 bases between. This CDR3 is 14 amino acids long. The CDR3 nucleotides are TGTGCCAGTAGTGCGGGCGGGGAAGGTGAAAAACTGTTTTTT. Amino acids: CASSAGGEGEKLFF.

This rearrangement joins TRBV29-1 to TRBJ1-2; 9 positions match TRBD1. The CDR3 has 13 residues. Per the germline V gene, CDR1 is SQVTM and CDR2 is ANQGSEA. Trimming at V came to 6 bases and at J to 6 bases, leaving 8 bases not matched to a gene. This CDR3 reads CSVGDRVPDGYTF. DNA of the CDR3: TGCAGCGTAGGGGACAGGGTCCCCGATGGCTACACCTTC.

The rearrangement uses TRBV11-1 and TRBJ2-1; TRBD2 agrees at 16 bases. Germline V lookup: CDR1 SGHAT, CDR2 FQDESV (reference sequence). CDR3 length: 18 amino acids. The V gene end was trimmed by 0 bases and the J gene end by 9 bases; junction bases not matched to a gene: 8. The CDR3 region is CASSLADQGLAGGTEQFF. CDR3 DNA: TGTGCCAGCAGCTTAGCCGACCAGGGACTAGCGGGAGGGACTGAGCAGTTCTTC.

The chain employs TRBV5-6 and TRBJ1-4, with 7 bases lining up with TRBD1. The trim removed 2 bases at V and 6 bases at J, leaving 7 bases unmatched. Looked up from germline, CDR1 is SGHDT and CDR2 is YYEEEE. The CDR3 is 15 residues long. The CDR3 reads CASSFDRAVDEKLFF. The CDR3 bases are TGTGCCAGCAGCTTCGACAGGGCGGTAGATGAAAAACTGTTTTTT. Together with reference TRBV5-6 and TRBJ1-4, the CDR3 gives the full variable domain: DAGVTQSPTHLIKTRGQQVTLRCSPKSGHDTVSWYQQALGQGPQFIFQYYEEEERQRGNFPDRFSGHQFPNYSSELNVNALLLGDSALYLCASSFDRAVDEKLFFGSGTQLSVL.

The chain combines TRBV6-6 with TRBJ2-7, with 10 bases fitting TRBD1. In germline, CDR1 is MNHNY, CDR2 SVGAGI (reference sequence). This CDR3 comprises 13 residues. V lost 6 bases, J lost 5 bases, and 4 bases stayed unmatched. The CDR3 coding sequence is TGTGCCAGCAGCGCTGGGACAGGGGACGAGCAGTACTTC. Residues: CASSAGTGDEQYF.

The chain links TRBV12-3 or TRBV12-4 to TRBJ2-1; D is ambiguous. The CDR3 has 13 residues. Trimming took off 7 bases at V and 3 bases at J, with 10 bases between the two ends. Here the CDR3 DNA reads TGTGCCAGCACCTCTGGCGGCTACAATGAGCAGTTCTTC. It is translated as CASTSGGYNEQFF.

This sequence joins TRBV28 and TRBJ1-2; 8 nucleotides align to TRBD1. CDR3 length: 15 residues. Looked up from germline, CDR1 is MDHEN and CDR2 is SYDVKM. The junction had 12 bases not matched to a gene; V was cut back by 4 bases and J by 8 bases. CDR3 coding DNA: TGTGCCAGCAGTTCACACCAGACAGGGGTAAAGGGCTACACCTTC. Protein: CASSSHQTGVKGYTF.

The chain has TRBV4-1 and TRBJ2-3; 7 bases fit TRBD1. Germline V gives CDR1 MGHRA, CDR2 YSYEKL. The CDR3 spans 15 residues. The ends lost 3 bases at V and 2 bases at J; junction bases unmatched: 5. The CDR3 loop is CASSHKTGYTDTQYF. The CDR3 bases are TGCGCCAGCAGCCATAAGACAGGGTACACAGATACGCAGTATTTT.

This chain connects TRBV18 to TRBJ2-1; 7 nucleotides agree with TRBD2. In germline, CDR1 is KGHSH, CDR2 LQKENI. J was trimmed by 4 bases and V by 4 bases; bases with no gene match: 10. The CDR3 has 16 amino acids. The CDR3 coding sequence is TGTGCCAGCTCACTCCTAAGTAGCGGGCAATACAATGAGCAGTTCTTC. This codes for CASSLLSSGQYNEQFF.

This clone has only a few counts. The chain couples TRBV10-1 to TRBJ1-6, with 8 nucleotides matching TRBD1. Germline CDR1 reads WNHNN; CDR2 reads SYGVQD (reference sequence). The CDR3 consists of 12 residues. V shed 7 bases and J 8 bases; nucleotides not matched to a gene: 1. CDR3 sequence reads: CASKQGDSPLHF. The CDR3 DNA is TGCGCCAGCAAACAGGGGGATTCACCCCTCCACTTT.

The J gene is TRBJ2-7, the V gene TRBV9; 9 bases match TRBD2. The V segment lost 0 bases and the J segment 3 bases; nucleotides outside the gene matches: 4. The CDR3 contains 15 residues. Germline V CDR1 and CDR2: SGDLS, YYNGEE. The CDR3: CASSVAGTSIYEQYF. The CDR3 DNA follows: TGTGCCAGCAGCGTAGCCGGGACTAGCATCTACGAGCAGTACTTC.

The chain links TRBV24-1 to TRBJ2-3; 7 bases are shared with TRBD2. The CDR3 sequence is 15 residues long. Germline V gene data show CDR1 as KGHDR and CDR2 as SFDVKD. Trimming removed 3 bases from V and 6 bases from J; junction bases left unmatched: 8. The CDR3 spells CATSDQSSGMDTQYF. For the CDR3, the DNA is TGTGCCACCAGTGATCAGTCCAGCGGGATGGATACGCAGTATTTT.

This rearrangement joins TRBV4-1 to TRBJ2-1, with 7 positions matching TRBD1. The germline V gene has CDR1 MGHRA and CDR2 YSYEKL. This CDR3 spans 12 amino acids. With V trimmed by 3 bases and J by 10 bases, 3 bases remained unmatched. CDR3 amino acids: CASSQDRREQFF. The DNA of the CDR3 is TGCGCCAGCAGCCAGGACAGGAGAGAGCAGTTCTTC.

The chain carries TRBV25-1 and TRBJ2-1; 9 bases fit TRBD1. Germline V lookup: CDR1 MGHDK, CDR2 SYGVNS. V was clipped by 5 bases and J by 9 bases; unmatched bases: 11. The CDR3 runs 15 residues. The CDR3 DNA follows: TGTGCCAGCAGTACGACCGGGACAGGGCCGGCTGAGCAGTTCTTC. It yields the protein CASSTTGTGPAEQFF.

The V gene is TRBV28, the J gene TRBJ2-5; 7 nucleotides line up with TRBD1. After removal of 4 bases from V and 5 bases from J, the junction contained 7 bases not matched to a gene. The CDR3 contains 14 residues. The germline gives CDR1 MDHEN, CDR2 SYDVKM. In DNA form, the CDR3 reads TGTGCCAGCAGTTCGACAGGGCAGGGGGAGACCCAGTACTTC. It yields the protein CASSSTGQGETQYF.

This clone was observed a few times. The chain is built from TRBV7-9 and TRBJ2-7; D remains ambiguous. Deletions cut 2 bases from V and 2 bases from J, with 4 bases between. Germline CDR1 reads SEHNR; CDR2 reads FQNEAQ (reference sequence). This CDR3 spans 12 amino acids. CDR3 nucleotide sequence: TGTGCCAGCAGCTTACAGGCCTACGAGCAGTACTTC. Translation gives CASSLQAYEQYF.

This clone was picked up one time. The CDR3 here is CASSLGLLAGGPNEQFF. Here the CDR3 DNA reads TGTGCCAGCAGCTTAGGCCTGCTAGCGGGAGGGCCGAATGAGCAGTTCTTC. The chain links TRBV7-9 to TRBJ2-1, with TRBD2 matching 12 bases. The CDR3 loop spans 17 amino acids. J was trimmed by 7 bases and V by 1 base; bases with no gene match: 8. Germline CDR1 reads SEHNR; CDR2 reads FQNEAQ (reference sequence).

The chain couples TRBV2 to TRBJ2-6; unclear D gene. V was pared by 7 bases and J by 4 bases, with 14 bases between. The CDR3 runs to 15 residues. CDR1 SNHLY and CDR2 FYNNEI come from the germline V gene. The CDR3 coding sequence is TGTGCCAGCAACCGCGCAGGCAGCGGGGCCAACGTCCTGACTTTC. Its protein is CASNRAGSGANVLTF.

The chain recombines TRBV27 with TRBJ2-5; 10 bases agree with TRBD1. This CDR3 is 14 amino acids long. Germline assignment: CDR1 MNHEY and CDR2 SMNVEV (reference sequence). V lost 6 bases, J lost 1 base, and 2 bases stayed unmatched. The CDR3 coding sequence is TGTGCCAGCAGCCGACAGGGGGCCCAAGAGACCCAGTACTTC. Translation gives CASSRQGAQETQYF.

The rearrangement links TRBV24-1 to TRBJ2-1; tentative D call: TRBD2 (6 bases). Germline CDR1 is KGHDR and CDR2 is SFDVKD. Trimming cost V 2 bases and J 5 bases, with 6 bases left between them. The CDR3 runs to 13 residues. Here the CDR3 reads CATSDWGDNEQFF. CDR3 nucleotides: TGTGCCACCAGTGATTGGGGGGACAATGAGCAGTTCTTC.

This chain uses TRBV5-1 with TRBJ2-7; 12 nucleotides line up with TRBD1. V trimming: 3 bases; J trimming: 5 bases; junction bases outside the gene matches: 6. Germline V lookup: CDR1 SGHRS, CDR2 YFSETQ. The CDR3 runs to 15 residues. CDR3: CASSSAGTGGNEQYF. DNA for the CDR3: TGCGCCAGCAGCTCAGCCGGGACAGGGGGCAACGAGCAGTACTTC.